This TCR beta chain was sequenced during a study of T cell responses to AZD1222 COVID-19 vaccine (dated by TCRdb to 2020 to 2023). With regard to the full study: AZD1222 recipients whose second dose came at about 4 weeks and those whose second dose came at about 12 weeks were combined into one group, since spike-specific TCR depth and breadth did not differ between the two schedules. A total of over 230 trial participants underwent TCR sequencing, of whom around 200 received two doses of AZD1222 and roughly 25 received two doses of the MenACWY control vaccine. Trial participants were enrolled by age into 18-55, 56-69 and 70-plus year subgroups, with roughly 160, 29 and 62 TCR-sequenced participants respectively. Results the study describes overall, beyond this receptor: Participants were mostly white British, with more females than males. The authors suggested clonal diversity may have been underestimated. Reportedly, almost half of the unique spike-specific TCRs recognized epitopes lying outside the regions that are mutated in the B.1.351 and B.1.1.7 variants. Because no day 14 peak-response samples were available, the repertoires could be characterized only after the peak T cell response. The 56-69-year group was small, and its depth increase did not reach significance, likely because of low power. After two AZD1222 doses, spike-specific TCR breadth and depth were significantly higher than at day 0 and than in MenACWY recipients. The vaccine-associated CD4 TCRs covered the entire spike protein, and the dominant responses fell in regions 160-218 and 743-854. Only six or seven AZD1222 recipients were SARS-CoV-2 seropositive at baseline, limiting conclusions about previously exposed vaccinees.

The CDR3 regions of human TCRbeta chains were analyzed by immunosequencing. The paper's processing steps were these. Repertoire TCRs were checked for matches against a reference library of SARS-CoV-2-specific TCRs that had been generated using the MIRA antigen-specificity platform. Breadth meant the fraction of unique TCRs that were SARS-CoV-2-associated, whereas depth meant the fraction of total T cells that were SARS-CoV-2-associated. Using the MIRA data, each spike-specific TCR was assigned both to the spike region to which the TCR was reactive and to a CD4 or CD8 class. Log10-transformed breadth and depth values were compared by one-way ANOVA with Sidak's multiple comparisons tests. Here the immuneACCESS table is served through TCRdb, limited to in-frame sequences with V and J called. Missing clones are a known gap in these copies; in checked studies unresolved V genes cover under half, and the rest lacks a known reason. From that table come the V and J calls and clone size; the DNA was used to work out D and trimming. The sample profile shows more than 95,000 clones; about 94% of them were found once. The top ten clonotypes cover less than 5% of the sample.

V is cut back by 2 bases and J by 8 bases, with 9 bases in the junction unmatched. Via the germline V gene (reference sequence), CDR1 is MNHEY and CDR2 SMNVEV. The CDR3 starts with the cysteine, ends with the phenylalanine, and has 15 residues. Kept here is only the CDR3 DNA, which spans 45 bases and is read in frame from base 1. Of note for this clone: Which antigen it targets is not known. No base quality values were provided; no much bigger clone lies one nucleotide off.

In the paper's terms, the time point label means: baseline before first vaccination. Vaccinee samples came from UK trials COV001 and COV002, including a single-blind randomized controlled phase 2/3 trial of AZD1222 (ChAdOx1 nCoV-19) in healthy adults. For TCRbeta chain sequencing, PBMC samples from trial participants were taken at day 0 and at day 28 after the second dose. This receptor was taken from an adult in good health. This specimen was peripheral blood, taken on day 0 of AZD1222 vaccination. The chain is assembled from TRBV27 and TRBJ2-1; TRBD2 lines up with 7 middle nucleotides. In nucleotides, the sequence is TGTGCCAGCAGTTTAAATGTGGGGGGGGAATATGAGCAGTTCTTC. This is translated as CASSLNVGGEYEQFF.